This T cell receptor (beta chain) originates from a study of blood T cell repertoires in COVID-19. For the study at large: Sites across the United States, Italy and Spain contributed samples from acute and convalescent COVID-19. PBMCs, B-cell-depleted T cells, or T cells were the source of the cDNA or gDNA that made up the material.

TCRdb's copy holds only in-frame clones and misses some; the assay was immunoSEQ multiplex PCR. The sample lists about 190,000 clones; roughly 73% were seen once. Germline lookup yields CDR1 SGHDN and CDR2 FVKESK. The CDR3 is 14 residues long. Deletions cut 4 bases from V and 7 bases from J, with 16 bases between. The sample was peripheral blood. The rearrangement uses TRBV14 and TRBJ1-1; no clear D. The receptor comes from a woman aged 80 or over with active or convalescent COVID-19. CDR3 in amino acids: CASSPRPIRGEAFF. The CDR3 region has the DNA TGTGCCAGCAGCCCCCGGCCGATACGCGGTGAAGCTTTCTTT.